The entry that follows covers one T cell receptor beta chain sequence. The antigen is not known. This sample was included in a study of beta chain features in type 1 diabetes. Overall study findings and caveats: Across all four CD4+ subsets, people with type 1 diabetes showed modestly shorter TCRB CDR3s.

The study reverse transcribed the entire isolated RNA, so it sequenced expressed TCRB transcripts. Clones were sequenced by immunoSEQ multiplex PCR, and TCRdb holds only the in-frame ones, with some missing. The sample lists about 710,000 clones; about 14% were seen once. Once sorted, every population was more than 95% pure. Germline-derived CDR1 and CDR2 are MNHEY and SMNVEV (reference sequence). The CDR3 consists of 9 residues. Trimming pared 11 bases from V and 11 bases from J, leaving 13 bases between. Sequencing was carried out using naive CD4+ T cells from blood. This chain links TRBV27 with TRBJ2-7; weak D call: TRBD2 (6 bases). This receptor was taken from a man between 18 and 29 years old with type 1 diabetes. CDR3 region: CAGGRSEYF. CDR3 DNA sequence: TGTGCCGGGGGGAGGTCGGAGTACTTC.